This T cell receptor beta chain was documented in a study of cytomegalovirus exposure and HLA in healthy donors. Study results and limitations: The sole available immune exposure information was CMV serostatus.

Details on this clone: As yet, its antigen is unknown.

The V and J ends lost 10 bases and 2 bases respectively, with 18 bases between them. In germline, CDR1 is ENHRY, CDR2 SYGVKD. This CDR3 region has 15 residues. The PCR ran on 60 Vbeta and 13 Jbeta primers. Sequencing used immunoSEQ multiplex PCR; TCRdb keeps in-frame clones, though not all of them. The sample holds approximately 110,000 clones, under 90% seen once. Sequenced: PBMCs. V gene TRBV10-3 combines with J gene TRBJ1-3, with D possibly TRBD1 on 6 matching bases. This TCR was recovered from a woman aged 25-40 years in good health and CMV-seronegative. The CDR3 spells CATRTGFGAGNTIYF. The CDR3 DNA follows: TGTGCCACACGAACAGGGTTTGGGGCTGGAAACACCATATATTTT.